This passage covers 13 T cell receptor beta chains from one sample sequenced in a study of shared clonotypes between healthy human individuals (dated by TCRdb to the early 2020s). The library was made by the immunoSEQ multiplex PCR assay. TCRdb took over this immuneACCESS table, retaining in-frame rearrangements with V and J assigned. Such tables are incomplete; in checked studies, under half of the missing clones stem from an unresolved V gene, and the remainder is unexplained. The sample has about 2 million clones on record, roughly 96% of them singletons. 0.1% to 0.15% of the sample belongs to the ten largest clones. The sequenced material came from naive CD4+ T cells sorted from blood. According to the study, the label for this sample's cell subset or site signals: CD45RA+ positively selected. Receptors originate from a man aged 18 to 29 in good health.

Notes on this clone: This sample includes further DNA sequences coding for the same CDR3. This sequence joins TRBV4-1 and TRBJ1-4; D is ambiguous. V was clipped by 3 bases and J by 6 bases, with 2 bases between them. Per germline, CDR1 MGHRA and CDR2 YSYEKL. This CDR3 comprises 11 residues. The CDR3 region is CASSQDEKLFF. In DNA form, the CDR3 reads TGCGCCAGCAGCCAGGATGAAAAACTGTTTTTT.

This rearrangement joins TRBV5-8 to TRBJ2-7, with TRBD1 identical over 10 bases. V was pared by 4 bases and J by 1 base, with 2 bases of the junction left unmatched. Per the germline V gene, CDR1 is SGHTS and CDR2 is YDEGEE. The CDR3 spans 14 residues. The CDR3 DNA follows: TGTGCCAGCAGCCTGGACAGGGGGTCCTACGAGCAGTACTTC. This sequence encodes CASSLDRGSYEQYF.

This chain connects TRBV13 to TRBJ1-5, with D unresolved. The CDR3 loop spans 16 amino acids. Trimming took 1 base from V and 5 from J, leaving 15 bases between them. Germline V gene lookup returns CDR1 PRHDT and CDR2 FYEKMQ (reference sequence). CDR3 protein: CASSLERGGRYQPQHF. For the CDR3, the DNA is TGTGCCAGCAGCTTAGAGCGGGGAGGGAGGTATCAGCCCCAGCATTTT.

This clone occurred once. The chain has TRBV7-9 and TRBJ2-7; no firm D call. Trimming removed 1 base from V and 2 bases from J, with 9 bases in between. Germline-derived CDR1 and CDR2 are SEHNR and FQNEAQ (reference sequence). There are 14 residues in the CDR3. The CDR3: CASSLVAGTYEQYF. DNA of the CDR3: TGTGCCAGCAGCTTAGTGGCAGGTACCTACGAGCAGTACTTC.

About this clone: This same CDR3 is encoded by further DNA sequences in the sample. This chain uses TRBV29-1 with TRBJ2-5; D may be TRBD2 (5 bases). Germline-derived CDR1 and CDR2 are SQVTM and ANQGSEA. Trimming shortened V by 7 bases and J by 5 bases, and 8 bases separated the two germline ends. The CDR3 sequence is 10 residues long. CDR3 residues: CSAGGETQYF. The CDR3 nucleotides are TGCAGCGCCGGAGGTGAGACCCAGTACTTC.

The chain employs TRBV6-1 and TRBJ2-5; 7 positions agree with TRBD1. The germline gives CDR1 MNHNS, CDR2 SASEGT. The CDR3 covers 14 residues. J was trimmed by 5 bases and V by 3 bases; bases with no gene match: 6. The CDR3 nucleotides read TGTGCCAGCAGTGACGGACAGGTACTGGAGACCCAGTACTTC. Residues: CASSDGQVLETQYF.

The chain recombines TRBV6-1 with TRBJ2-3; TRBD2 might be the D (5 bases). Trimming took off 0 bases at V and 4 bases at J, with 20 bases between the two ends. Germline V gene sequence: CDR1 MNHNS, CDR2 SASEGT. This CDR3 is 18 amino acids long. The CDR3 here is CASSEARARRLAADTQYF. CDR3 nucleotides: TGTGCCAGCAGTGAAGCGCGAGCAAGACGCCTAGCAGCAGATACGCAGTATTTT.

This chain joins TRBV5-1 and TRBJ2-1; maybe TRBD2 (6 bases). Germline V CDR1 and CDR2: SGHRS, YFSETQ. V was cut by 4 bases and J by 6 bases, with 14 bases left in between. The CDR3 sequence is 14 residues long. In DNA, the CDR3 is TGCGCCAGCAGCCTTGACGGGGGATTCAATGAGCAGTTCTTC. Protein product: CASSLDGGFNEQFF.

Worth noting for this clone: Other DNA sequences in this sample translate to the same CDR3. V and J are TRBV6-5 and TRBJ1-4, with D unresolved. Germline V lookup: CDR1 MNHEY, CDR2 SVGAGI. CDR3 length equals 14 residues. V lost 4 bases and J 0 bases, leaving 6 bases between the germline ends. Here the CDR3 DNA reads TGTGCCAGCAGTTCGAGCGCAACTAATGAAAAACTGTTTTTT. Its translation is CASSSSATNEKLFF.

The rearrangement links TRBV11-2 to TRBJ1-4, with a possible D match to TRBD1 (6 bases). The CDR3 sequence is 15 residues long. Germline V CDR1 and CDR2: SGHAT, FQNNGV. V was trimmed by 5 bases and J by 2 bases, leaving 12 bases between them. CDR3: CASSPRTDTNEKLFF. As DNA, the CDR3 is TGTGCCAGCAGCCCCCGGACAGATACTAATGAAAAACTGTTTTTT.

The chain combines TRBV6-1 with TRBJ1-6; 7 bases are a match to TRBD1. The V gene end was trimmed by 3 bases and the J gene end by 6 bases; junction bases not matched to a gene: 5. Germline V CDR1 and CDR2: MNHNS, SASEGT. The CDR3 is 15 amino acids. The CDR3 sequence is CASSEQGVSNSPLHF. CDR3 DNA: TGTGCCAGCAGTGAGCAGGGGGTGAGTAATTCACCCCTCCACTTT.

As for this clone: The sample has other DNA sequences that encode this CDR3 too. The chain is built from TRBV2 and TRBJ1-1; D gene unclear. Germline V CDR1 and CDR2: SNHLY, FYNNEI. CDR3 size: 11 residues. Trimming stripped 7 bases from V and 1 base from J, with 4 bases between. The DNA for the CDR3 is TGTGCCAGCAATGAGAACACTGAAGCTTTCTTT. Translating it yields CASNENTEAFF.

The chain recombines TRBV11-2 with TRBJ1-5; D call uncertain. CDR1 is SGHAT and CDR2 is FQNNGV in the germline V gene. Trimming left V 4 bases short and J 5 bases short, with 9 bases between. The CDR3 is 13 amino acids. CDR3 bases: TGTGCCAGCAGCTCGAACCGGGATCAGCCCCAGCATTTT. This gives the protein CASSSNRDQPQHF.